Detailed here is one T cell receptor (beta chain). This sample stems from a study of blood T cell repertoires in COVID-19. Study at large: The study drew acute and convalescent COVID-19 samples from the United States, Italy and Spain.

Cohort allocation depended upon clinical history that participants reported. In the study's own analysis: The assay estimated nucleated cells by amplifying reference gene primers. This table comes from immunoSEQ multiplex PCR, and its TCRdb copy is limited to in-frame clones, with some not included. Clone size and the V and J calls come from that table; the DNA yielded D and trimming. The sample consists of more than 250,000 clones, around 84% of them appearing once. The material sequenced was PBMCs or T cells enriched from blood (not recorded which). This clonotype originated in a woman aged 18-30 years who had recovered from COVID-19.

The CDR3 bases are TGTGCCAGCAGCGTAGGATTAGTTACTGAAGCTTTCTTT. Protein sequence: CASSVGLVTEAFF. The chain has TRBV9 and TRBJ1-1, with D unclear. Trimming shortened V by 0 bases and J by 5 bases, and 8 bases separated the two germline ends. CDR1 is SGDLS, CDR2 YYNGEE, per germline. CDR3 size: 13 residues.